Sequencing of this T cell receptor beta chain was carried out in a study of spatial heterogeneity in lung cancer. At the level of the study: The donors comprised 60 to 80 untreated early-stage non-small cell lung cancer patients. When follow-up PBMC samples existed, they were sequenced (at a median of about 2 years after resection).

Individually, TCR cDNA molecules were each labelled with a unique molecular identifier. Using its own MiXCR run on the 5' RACE reads, TCRdb lists one record per CDR3 protein. Among roughly 16,000 distinct CDR3 sequences, around 5.9% were seen once, and the ten largest hold about 26%. Looked up from germline, CDR1 is SEHNR and CDR2 is FQNEAQ (reference sequence). The CDR3 contains 13 residues. Trimming removed 6 bases from V and 3 bases from J, with 10 bases in between. The time point here: blood at routine non-recurrence follow-up after resection. J is TRBJ2-3 and V is TRBV7-9, with TRBD2 as a possible D gene (5 bases). The specimen was PBMCs, collected at follow-up. The clonotype originates from a male donor with early-stage non-small cell lung cancer. The chain's CDR3 is CASREGSTDTQYF. CDR3 DNA sequence: TGTGCCAGCAGGGAAGGGAGTACAGATACGCAGTATTTT.